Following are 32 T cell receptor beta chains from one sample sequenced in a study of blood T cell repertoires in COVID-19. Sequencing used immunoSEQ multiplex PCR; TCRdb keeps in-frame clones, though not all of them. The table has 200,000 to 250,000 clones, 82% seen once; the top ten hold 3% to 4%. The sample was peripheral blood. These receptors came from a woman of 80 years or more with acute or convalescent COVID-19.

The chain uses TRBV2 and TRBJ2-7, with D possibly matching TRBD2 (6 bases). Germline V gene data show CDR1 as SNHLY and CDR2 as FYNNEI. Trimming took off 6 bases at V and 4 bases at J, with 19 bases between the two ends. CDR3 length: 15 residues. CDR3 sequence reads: CASRGGASEIYEQYF. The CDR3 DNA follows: TGTGCCAGCAGGGGGGGAGCTAGTGAGATTTACGAGCAGTACTTC.

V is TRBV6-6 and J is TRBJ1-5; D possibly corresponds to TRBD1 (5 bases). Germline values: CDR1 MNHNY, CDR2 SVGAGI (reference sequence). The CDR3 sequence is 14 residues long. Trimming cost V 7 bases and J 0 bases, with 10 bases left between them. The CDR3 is CASIQDNSNQPQHF. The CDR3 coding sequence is TGTGCCAGCATCCAGGACAATAGCAATCAGCCCCAGCATTTT.

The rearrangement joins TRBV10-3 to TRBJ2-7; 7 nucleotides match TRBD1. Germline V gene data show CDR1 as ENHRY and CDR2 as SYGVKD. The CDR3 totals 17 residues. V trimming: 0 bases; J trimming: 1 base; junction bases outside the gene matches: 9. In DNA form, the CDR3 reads TGTGCCATCAGTGAGTCGCTGACAGGGCTCTATTCCTACGAGCAGTACTTC. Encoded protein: CAISESLTGLYSYEQYF.

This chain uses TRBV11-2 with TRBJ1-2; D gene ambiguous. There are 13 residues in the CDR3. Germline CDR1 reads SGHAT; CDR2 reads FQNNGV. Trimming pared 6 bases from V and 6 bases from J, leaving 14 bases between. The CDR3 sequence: CASRFGIRDGYTF. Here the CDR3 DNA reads TGTGCCAGCAGATTCGGGATACGTGATGGCTACACCTTC.

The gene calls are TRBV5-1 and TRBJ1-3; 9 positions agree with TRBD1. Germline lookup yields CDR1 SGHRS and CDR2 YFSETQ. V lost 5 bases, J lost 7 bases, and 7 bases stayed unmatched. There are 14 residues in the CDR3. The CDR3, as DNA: TGCGCCAGCAGGCCGGGACAGGGATACAACACCATATATTTT. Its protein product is CASRPGQGYNTIYF.

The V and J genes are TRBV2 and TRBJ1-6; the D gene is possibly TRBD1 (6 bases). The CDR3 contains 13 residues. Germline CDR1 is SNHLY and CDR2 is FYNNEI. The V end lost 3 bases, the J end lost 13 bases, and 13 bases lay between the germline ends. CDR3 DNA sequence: TGTGCCAGCAGTGAGGGGGCACCTCGGCCCCTCCACTTT. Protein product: CASSEGAPRPLHF.

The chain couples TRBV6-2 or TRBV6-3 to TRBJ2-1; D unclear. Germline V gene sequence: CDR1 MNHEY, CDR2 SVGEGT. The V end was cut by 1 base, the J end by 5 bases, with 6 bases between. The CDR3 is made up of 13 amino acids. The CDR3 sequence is CASSYLYNNEQFF. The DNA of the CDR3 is TGTGCCAGCAGTTACTTATACAACAATGAGCAGTTCTTC.

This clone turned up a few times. The CDR3 sequence: CAITRDSAYSPLHF. For the CDR3, the DNA is TGTGCCATCACCAGGGACAGTGCCTATTCACCCCTCCACTTT. V gene TRBV10-3 combines with J gene TRBJ1-6, with TRBD1 matching over 7 bases. The CDR3 is made up of 14 amino acids. Germline V gives CDR1 ENHRY, CDR2 SYGVKD. V trimming: 7 bases; J trimming: 8 bases; junction bases outside the gene matches: 8.

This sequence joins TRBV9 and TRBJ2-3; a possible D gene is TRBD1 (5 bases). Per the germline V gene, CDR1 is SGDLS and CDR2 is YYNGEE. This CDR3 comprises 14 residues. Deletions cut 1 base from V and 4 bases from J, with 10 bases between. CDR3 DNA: TGTGCCAGCAGCGTAAAGGGGATCGCAGATACGCAGTATTTT. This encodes CASSVKGIADTQYF.

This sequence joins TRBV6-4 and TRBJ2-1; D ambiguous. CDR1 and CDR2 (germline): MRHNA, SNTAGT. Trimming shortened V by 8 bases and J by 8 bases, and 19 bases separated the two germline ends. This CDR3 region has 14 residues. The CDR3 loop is CASSRSTSADEQFF. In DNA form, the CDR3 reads TGTGCCAGCTCCCGGTCCACCAGCGCCGATGAGCAGTTCTTC.

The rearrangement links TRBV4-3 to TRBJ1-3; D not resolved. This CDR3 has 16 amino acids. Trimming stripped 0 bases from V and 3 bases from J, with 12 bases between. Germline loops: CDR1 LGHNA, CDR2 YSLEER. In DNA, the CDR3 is TGCGCCAGCAGCCAAGATTTGAGGGCTGGTGGAAACACCATATATTTT. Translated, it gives CASSQDLRAGGNTIYF.

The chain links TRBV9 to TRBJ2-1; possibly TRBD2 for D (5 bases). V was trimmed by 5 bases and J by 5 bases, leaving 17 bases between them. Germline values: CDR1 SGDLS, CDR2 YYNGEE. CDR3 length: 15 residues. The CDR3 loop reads CASRTNQLENNEQFF. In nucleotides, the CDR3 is TGTGCCAGCAGAACCAACCAACTAGAAAACAATGAGCAGTTCTTC.

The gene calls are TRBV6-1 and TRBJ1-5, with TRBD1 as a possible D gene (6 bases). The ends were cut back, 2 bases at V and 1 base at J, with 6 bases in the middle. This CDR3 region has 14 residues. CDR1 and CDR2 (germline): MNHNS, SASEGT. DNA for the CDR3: TGTGCCAGCAGTGAAACAGGGAGCAATCAGCCCCAGCATTTT. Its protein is CASSETGSNQPQHF.

CDR3 sequence: CASRPRGYTEAFF. CDR3 DNA: TGTGCCAGCAGACCACGGGGATACACTGAAGCTTTCTTT. This rearrangement joins TRBV5-8 to TRBJ1-1; no definite D call. This CDR3 region has 13 residues. Germline CDR1 and CDR2: SGHTS and YDEGEE. Trimming took off 5 bases at V and 3 bases at J, with 11 bases between the two ends.

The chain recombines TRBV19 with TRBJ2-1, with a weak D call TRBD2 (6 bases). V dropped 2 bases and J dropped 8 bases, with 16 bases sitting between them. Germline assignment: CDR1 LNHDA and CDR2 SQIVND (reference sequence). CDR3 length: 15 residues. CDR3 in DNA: TGTGCCAGTAGTATAACTCACGCCCGGAGGGATGAGCAGTTCTTC. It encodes CASSITHARRDEQFF.

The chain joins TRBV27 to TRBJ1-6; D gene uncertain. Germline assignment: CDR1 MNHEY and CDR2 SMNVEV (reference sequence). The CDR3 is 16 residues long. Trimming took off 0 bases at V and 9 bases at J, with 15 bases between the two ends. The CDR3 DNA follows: TGTGCCAGCAGTTTATCGCAGACTATTAAAGCTTCACCCCTCCACTTT. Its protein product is CASSLSQTIKASPLHF.

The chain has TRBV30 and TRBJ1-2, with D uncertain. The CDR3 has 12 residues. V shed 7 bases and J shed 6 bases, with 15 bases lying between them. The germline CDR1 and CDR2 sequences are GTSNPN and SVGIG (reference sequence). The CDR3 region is CASYGGSDGYTF. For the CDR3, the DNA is TGTGCCTCATACGGAGGGAGCGATGGCTACACCTTC.

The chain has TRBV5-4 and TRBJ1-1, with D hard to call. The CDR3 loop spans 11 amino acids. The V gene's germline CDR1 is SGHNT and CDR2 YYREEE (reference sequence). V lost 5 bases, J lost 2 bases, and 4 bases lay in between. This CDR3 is CASSLNTEAFF. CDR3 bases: TGTGCCAGCAGTCTAAACACTGAAGCTTTCTTT. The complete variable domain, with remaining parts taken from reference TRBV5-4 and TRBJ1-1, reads ETGVTQSPTHLIKTRGQQVTLRCSSQSGHNTVSWYQQALGQGPQFIFQYYREEENGRGNFPPRFSGLQFPNYSSELNVNALELDDSALYLCASSLNTEAFFGQGTRLTVV.

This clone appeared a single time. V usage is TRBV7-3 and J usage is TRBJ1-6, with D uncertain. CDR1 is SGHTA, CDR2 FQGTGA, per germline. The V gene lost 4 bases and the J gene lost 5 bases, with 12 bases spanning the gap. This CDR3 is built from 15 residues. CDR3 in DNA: TGTGCCAGCAGCTCCGGACTGGGCAATAATTCACCCCTCCACTTT. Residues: CASSSGLGNNSPLHF.

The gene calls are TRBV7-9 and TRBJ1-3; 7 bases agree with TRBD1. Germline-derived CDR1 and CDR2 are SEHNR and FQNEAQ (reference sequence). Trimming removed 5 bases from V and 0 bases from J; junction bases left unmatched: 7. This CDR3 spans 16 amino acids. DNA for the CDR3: TGTGCCAGCAGCATCGGGACAGCCAACTCTGGAAACACCATATATTTT. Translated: CASSIGTANSGNTIYF.

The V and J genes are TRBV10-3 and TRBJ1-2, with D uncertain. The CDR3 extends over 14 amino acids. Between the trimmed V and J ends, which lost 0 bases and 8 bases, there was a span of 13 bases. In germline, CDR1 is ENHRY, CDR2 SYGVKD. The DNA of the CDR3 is TGTGCCATCAGTGAGTCCCCCCAGGCCTGGGGCTACACCTTC. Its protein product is CAISESPQAWGYTF.

In nucleotides, the CDR3 is TGTGCCAGCTCGGCCGGGACACCCGGGAACACTGAAGCTTTCTTT. Its translation: CASSAGTPGNTEAFF. The chain is built from TRBV18 and TRBJ1-1; D possibly corresponds to TRBD1 (6 bases). This CDR3 spans 15 amino acids. V lost 6 bases, J lost 1 base, and 15 bases lay in between. Germline V gene data show CDR1 as KGHSH and CDR2 as LQKENI.

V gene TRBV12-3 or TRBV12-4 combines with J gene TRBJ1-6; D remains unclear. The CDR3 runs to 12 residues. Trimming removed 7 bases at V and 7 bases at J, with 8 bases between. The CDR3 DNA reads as TGTGCCAGCAATATCCTCAATTCACCCCTCCACTTT. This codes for CASNILNSPLHF.

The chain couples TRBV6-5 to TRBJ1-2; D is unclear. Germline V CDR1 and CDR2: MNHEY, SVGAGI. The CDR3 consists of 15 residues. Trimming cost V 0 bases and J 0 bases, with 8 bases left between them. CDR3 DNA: TGTGCCAGCAGTTACTCGTACAGAGCTAACTATGGCTACACCTTC. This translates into CASSYSYRANYGYTF.

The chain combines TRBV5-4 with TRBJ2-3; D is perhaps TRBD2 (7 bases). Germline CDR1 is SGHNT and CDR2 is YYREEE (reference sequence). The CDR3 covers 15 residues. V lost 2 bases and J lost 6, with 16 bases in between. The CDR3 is CASSFGGGPGDTQYF. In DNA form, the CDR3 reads TGTGCCAGCAGCTTTGGGGGGGGGCCTGGGGATACGCAGTATTTT.

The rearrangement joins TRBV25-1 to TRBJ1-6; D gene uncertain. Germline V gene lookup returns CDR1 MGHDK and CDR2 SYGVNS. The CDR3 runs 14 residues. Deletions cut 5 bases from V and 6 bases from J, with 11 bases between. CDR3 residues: CASSPTGSNSPLHF. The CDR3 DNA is TGTGCCAGCAGTCCCACGGGATCTAATTCACCCCTCCACTTT.

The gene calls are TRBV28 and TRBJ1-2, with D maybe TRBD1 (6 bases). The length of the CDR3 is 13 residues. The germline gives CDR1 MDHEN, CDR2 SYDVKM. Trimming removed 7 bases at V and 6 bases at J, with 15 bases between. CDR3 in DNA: TGTGCCAGCAACCCGCGGGGGCGGGATGGCTACACCTTC. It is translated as CASNPRGRDGYTF.

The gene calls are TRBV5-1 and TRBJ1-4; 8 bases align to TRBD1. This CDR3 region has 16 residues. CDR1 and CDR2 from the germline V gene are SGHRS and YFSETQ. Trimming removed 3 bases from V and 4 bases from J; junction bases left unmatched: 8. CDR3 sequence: CASSWGRDRNNEKLFF. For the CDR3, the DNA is TGCGCCAGCAGCTGGGGACGGGACAGGAATAATGAAAAACTGTTTTTT.

The CDR3 spells CASSLGTGFNTGELFF. CDR3 bases: TGTGCCAGCAGCCTTGGGACAGGGTTCAACACCGGGGAGCTGTTTTTT. This chain links TRBV14 with TRBJ2-2, with TRBD1 matching 9 bases. Trimming cost V 4 bases and J 2 bases; bases outside gene matches: 5. The CDR3 is 16 amino acids. Looked up from germline, CDR1 is SGHDN and CDR2 is FVKESK.

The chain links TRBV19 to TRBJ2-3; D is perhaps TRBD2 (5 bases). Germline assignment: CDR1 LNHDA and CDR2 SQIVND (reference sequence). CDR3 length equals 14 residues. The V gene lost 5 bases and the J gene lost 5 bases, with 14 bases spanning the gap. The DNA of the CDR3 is TGTGCCAGTAGTCCACGGACTTTGGTAGATACGCAGTATTTT. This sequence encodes CASSPRTLVDTQYF.

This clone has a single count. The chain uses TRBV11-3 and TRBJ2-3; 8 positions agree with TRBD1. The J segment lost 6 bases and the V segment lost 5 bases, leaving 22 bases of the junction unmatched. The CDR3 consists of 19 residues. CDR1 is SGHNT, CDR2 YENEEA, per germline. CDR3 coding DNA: TGTGCCAGCAGCCCACGGTTGGGACAGGATGGACGGACGCGGGATACGCAGTATTTT. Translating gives CASSPRLGQDGRTRDTQYF.

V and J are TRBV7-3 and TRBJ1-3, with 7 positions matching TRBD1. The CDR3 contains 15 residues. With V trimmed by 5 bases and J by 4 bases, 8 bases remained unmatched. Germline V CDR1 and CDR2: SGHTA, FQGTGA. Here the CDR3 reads CASSREGAPGNTIYF. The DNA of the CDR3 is TGTGCCAGCAGCAGAGAGGGGGCGCCGGGAAACACCATATATTTT.